A single sample gave rise to the 9 T cell receptor beta chains below, sequenced in a study of blood T cells in healthy people across ages. Primers used in a second PCR of about 7 to 12 cycles were a sample-barcoded 5' primer and a J-beta primer mix. Using its own MiXCR run on the 5' RACE reads, TCRdb lists one record per CDR3 protein. The data show about 1,500,000 distinct CDR3 sequences, roughly 28% seen once. Sequencing used blood. The receptors shown here come from a woman aged 25 to 39 in good health.

V usage is TRBV7-9 and J usage is TRBJ2-7; 13 bases align to TRBD2. The V gene's germline CDR1 is SEHNR and CDR2 FQNEAQ (reference sequence). The CDR3 is 16 amino acids. The V segment lost 4 bases and the J segment 6 bases; nucleotides outside the gene matches: 9. CDR3 sequence: CASSSTSGRALSEQYF. CDR3 nucleotide sequence: TGTGCCAGCAGCTCCACTAGCGGGAGGGCCCTAAGCGAGCAGTACTTC.

This clonotype was observed a handful of times. The V and J genes are TRBV6-6 and TRBJ2-5; 12 bases match TRBD2. Germline-derived CDR1 and CDR2 are MNHNY and SVGAGI (reference sequence). The CDR3 is 14 residues long. Trimming at V came to 8 bases and at J to 1 base, leaving 2 bases not matched to a gene. The CDR3 region has the DNA TGTGCCAGCCGACTAGCGGGAGTCCAAGAGACCCAGTACTTC. This encodes CASRLAGVQETQYF.

This clonotype was seen many times. The chain links TRBV10-3 to TRBJ2-3; 7 bases align to TRBD1. The CDR3 length is 18 residues. Germline CDR1 reads ENHRY; CDR2 reads SYGVKD. Trimming cost V 5 bases and J 0 bases; bases outside gene matches: 14. The CDR3: CAISPGQQITTSTDTQYF. DNA for the CDR3: TGTGCCATCAGTCCGGGACAGCAAATTACTACTAGCACAGATACGCAGTATTTT.

This clonotype was seen a few times. The chain recombines TRBV29-1 with TRBJ2-7, with D maybe TRBD2 (5 bases). The CDR3 is made up of 11 amino acids. The germline V and J ends were trimmed by 6 bases and 5 bases, with 11 bases remaining between them. Germline CDR1 is SQVTM and CDR2 is ANQGSEA. The CDR3 sequence: CSVDWGDEQYF. In nucleotides, the CDR3 is TGCAGCGTCGACTGGGGAGACGAGCAGTACTTC.

The chain is built from TRBV5-1 and TRBJ2-3; D gene unclear. This CDR3 is 16 amino acids long. In germline, CDR1 is SGHRS, CDR2 YFSETQ. The ends were cut back, 7 bases at V and 0 bases at J, with 18 bases in the middle. The CDR3 spells CASRTRPTYSTDTQYF. CDR3 nucleotides: TGCGCCAGCCGAACCAGGCCGACGTATAGCACAGATACGCAGTATTTT. Using reference TRBV5-1 and TRBJ2-3 for the parts outside the CDR3, the full variable domain is KAGVTQTPRYLIKTRGQQVTLSCSPISGHRSVSWYQQTPGQGLQFLFEYFSETQRNKGNFPGRFSGRQFSNSRSEMNVSTLELGDSALYLCASRTRPTYSTDTQYFGPGTRLTVL.

This clonotype came up a few times. The chain couples TRBV4-2 to TRBJ1-2; no firm D call. Germline CDR1 reads LGHNA; CDR2 reads YNFKEQ. Trimming cost V 2 bases and J 0 bases, with 13 bases left between them. This CDR3 has 16 amino acids. CDR3 bases: TGTGCCAGCAGCCAATGGGAAGGGAACCCTAACTATGGCTACACCTTC. Encoded protein: CASSQWEGNPNYGYTF.

The table lists this clonotype with many counts. V and J are TRBV20-1 and TRBJ2-1, with 7 bases that match TRBD2. The junction had 4 bases not matched to a gene; V was cut back by 2 bases and J by 0 bases. Germline loops: CDR1 DFQATT, CDR2 SNEGSKA (reference sequence). This CDR3 region has 15 residues. The CDR3, as DNA: TGCAGTGCTAGATCAGCGGGGATCTCCTACAATGAGCAGTTCTTC. Translation gives CSARSAGISYNEQFF.

This chain uses TRBV6-5 with TRBJ1-4; no clear D gene. The CDR3 is 15 amino acids. The germline V and J ends were trimmed by 10 bases and 8 bases, with 23 bases remaining between them. CDR1 is MNHEY, CDR2 SVGAGI, per germline. CDR3 protein: CATANTGKGEEKLFF. Written as DNA, the CDR3 is TGTGCCACCGCGAATACGGGAAAGGGCGAGGAAAAACTGTTTTTT.

This clonotype has just a few counts. Germline is not matched at one junction end, which may reflect a read error. The chain recombines TRBV29-1 with TRBJ2-1; D gene unclear. Germline-derived CDR1 and CDR2 are SQVTM and ANQGSEA. The CDR3 spans 10 residues. CDR3 DNA: TGCAGCGTCCAAATTAATGGGCAGTTCTTC. Translating gives CSVQINGQFF.